A selection of T cell receptor beta chains follows, all from one sample in a study of T cell repertoires in cytomegalovirus infection. For these receptors, no antigen is known. TCRdb reprocessed the reads with MiXCR, giving one entry per CDR3 protein. The sample has more than 300,000 distinct CDR3 sequences; roughly 34% are singletons. Sample: cultured PBMCs, taken from culture after CMV antigen stimulation. Source of these receptors: a human donor in good health (CMV status not recorded). Some clones in this sample may be carry-over from other donors' samples. The CDR3 runs from the conserved cysteine through the conserved F or W. Fields, in order: V gene, CDR3 length, CDR3 protein.

v_gene: TRBV7-9
len: 16
CDR3aa: CASRSLASIPSETQYF

v_gene: TRBV4-3
len: 15
CDR3aa: CASSRNRGTYSPLHF

v_gene: TRBV20-1
len: 13
CDR3aa: CSVRGVASGEQYF

v_gene: TRBV28
len: 15
CDR3aa: CASSLSGGEWYEQYF

v_gene: TRBV11-3
len: 17
CDR3aa: CASSLTSGRAWSLTQYF

v_gene: TRBV5-1
len: 15
CDR3aa: CASRPGVATNEKLFF

v_gene: TRBV20-1
len: 14
CDR3aa: CSASRDSGFGLAFF

v_gene: TRBV10-3
len: 15
CDR3aa: CAISESGVAKNIQYF

v_gene: TRBV12-3/TRBV12-4
len: 11
CDR3aa: CASSLGTGQYF

v_gene: TRBV28
len: 16
CDR3aa: CASSFSRQGNDYEQFF

v_gene: TRBV19
len: 14
CDR3aa: CASSAGQGNSPLHF

v_gene: TRBV19
len: 14
CDR3aa: CASSGQSRRQPQHF

v_gene: TRBV7-6
len: 13
CDR3aa: CASSLTFRETQYF

v_gene: TRBV24-1
len: 15
CDR3aa: CATSGQGANQETQYF

v_gene: TRBV12-3/TRBV12-4
len: 13
CDR3aa: CASNSDRGRGAFF

v_gene: TRBV7-2
len: 15
CDR3aa: CASSSSLGGGEKLFF

v_gene: TRBV7-6
len: 18
CDR3aa: CASSLILSDRESFYEQYF

v_gene: TRBV7-2
len: 14
CDR3aa: CASSHGQQNTEAFF

v_gene: TRBV5-4
len: 15
CDR3aa: CASSFGLANTDTQYF

v_gene: TRBV11-3
len: 18
CDR3aa: CASSLATSGPQTKNIQYF

v_gene: TRBV7-4
len: 14
CDR3aa: CASSLGTVDYGYTF

v_gene: TRBV4-1
len: 15
CDR3aa: CASSLRAGENEKLFF

v_gene: TRBV7-2
len: 17
CDR3aa: CASSLGSAGGPWETQYF

v_gene: TRBV6-2/TRBV6-3
len: 15
CDR3aa: CASSGLRDATYEQYF

v_gene: TRBV2
len: 17
CDR3aa: CASRGGTSGRAQETQYF

v_gene: TRBV7-2
len: 15
CDR3aa: CASSLVAGPNQPQHF

v_gene: TRBV28
len: 13
CDR3aa: CASSFYPGLGYTF

v_gene: TRBV7-2
len: 12
CDR3aa: CASSKGRDEQFF

v_gene: TRBV4-1
len: 17
CDR3aa: CASSQPPGLAGTNEQFF

v_gene: TRBV2
len: 14
CDR3aa: CASTHRGANEKLFF

v_gene: TRBV19
len: 12
CDR3aa: CASSIEDSRIHF

v_gene: TRBV12-3/TRBV12-4
len: 14
CDR3aa: CASSRHTGNTEAFF

v_gene: TRBV7-2
len: 16
CDR3aa: CASSGALGGSWDTQYF